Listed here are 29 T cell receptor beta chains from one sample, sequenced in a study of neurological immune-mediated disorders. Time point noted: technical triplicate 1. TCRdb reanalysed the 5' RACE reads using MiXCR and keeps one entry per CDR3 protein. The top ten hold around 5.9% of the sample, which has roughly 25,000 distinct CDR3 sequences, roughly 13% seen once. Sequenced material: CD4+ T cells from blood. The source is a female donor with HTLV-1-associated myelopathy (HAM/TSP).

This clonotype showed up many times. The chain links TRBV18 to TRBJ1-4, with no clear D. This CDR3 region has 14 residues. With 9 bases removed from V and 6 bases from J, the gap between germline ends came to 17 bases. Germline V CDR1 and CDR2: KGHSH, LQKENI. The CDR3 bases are TGTGCCAGTTCTGGAGCGACAAAGGATGAAAAACTGTTTTTT. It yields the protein CASSGATKDEKLFF.

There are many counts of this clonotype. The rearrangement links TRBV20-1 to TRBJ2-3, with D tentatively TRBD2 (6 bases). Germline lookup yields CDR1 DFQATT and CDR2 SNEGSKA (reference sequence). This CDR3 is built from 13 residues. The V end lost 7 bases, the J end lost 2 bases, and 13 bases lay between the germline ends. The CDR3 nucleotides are TGCAGTGTGCTAGCGCTAAACACAGATACGCAGTATTTT. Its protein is CSVLALNTDTQYF.

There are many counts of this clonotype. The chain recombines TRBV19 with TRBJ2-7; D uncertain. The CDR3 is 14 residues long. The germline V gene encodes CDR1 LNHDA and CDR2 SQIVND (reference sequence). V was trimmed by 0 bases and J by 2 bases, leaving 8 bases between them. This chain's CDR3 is CASSIDLAAYEQYF. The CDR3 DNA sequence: TGTGCCAGTAGTATAGATCTGGCAGCCTACGAGCAGTACTTC.

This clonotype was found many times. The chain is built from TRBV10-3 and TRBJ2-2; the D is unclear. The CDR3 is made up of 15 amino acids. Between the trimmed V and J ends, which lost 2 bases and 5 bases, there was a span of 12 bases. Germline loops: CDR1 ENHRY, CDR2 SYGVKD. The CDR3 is CAISEPYVGTGELFF. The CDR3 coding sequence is TGTGCCATCAGTGAGCCGTACGTGGGGACCGGGGAGCTGTTTTTT.

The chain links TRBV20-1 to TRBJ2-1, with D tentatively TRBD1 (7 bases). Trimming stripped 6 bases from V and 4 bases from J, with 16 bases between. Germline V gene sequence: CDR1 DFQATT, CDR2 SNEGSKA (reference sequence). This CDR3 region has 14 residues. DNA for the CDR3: TGCAGTGCCCTGGGGCAGGGGGGTTACAATGAGCAGTTCTTC. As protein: CSALGQGGYNEQFF.

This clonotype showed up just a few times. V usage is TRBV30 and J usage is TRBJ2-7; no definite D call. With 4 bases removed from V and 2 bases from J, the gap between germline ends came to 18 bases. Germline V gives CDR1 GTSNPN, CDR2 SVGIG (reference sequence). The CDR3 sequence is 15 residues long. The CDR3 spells CAWTRLFSPAYEQYF. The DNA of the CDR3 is TGTGCCTGGACGAGACTTTTCTCCCCAGCCTACGAGCAGTACTTC. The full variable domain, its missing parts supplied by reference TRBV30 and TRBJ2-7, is SQTIHQWPATLVQPVGSPLSLECTVEGTSNPNLYWYRQAAGRGLQLLFYSVGIGQISSEVPQNLSASRPQDRQFILSSKKLLLSDSGFYLCAWTRLFSPAYEQYFGPGTRLTVT.

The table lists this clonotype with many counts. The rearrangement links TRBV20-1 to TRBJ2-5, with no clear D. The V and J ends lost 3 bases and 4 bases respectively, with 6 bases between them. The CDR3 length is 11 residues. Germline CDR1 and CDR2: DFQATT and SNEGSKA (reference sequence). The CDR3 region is CSASPTETQYF. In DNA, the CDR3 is TGCAGTGCTAGCCCGACAGAGACCCAGTACTTC.

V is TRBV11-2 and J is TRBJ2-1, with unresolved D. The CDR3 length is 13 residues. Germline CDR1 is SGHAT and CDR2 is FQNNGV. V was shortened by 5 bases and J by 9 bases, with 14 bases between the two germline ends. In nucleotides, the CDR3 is TGTGCCAGCAGCCCCCTCTACGAAGGTGAGCAGTTCTTC. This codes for CASSPLYEGEQFF.

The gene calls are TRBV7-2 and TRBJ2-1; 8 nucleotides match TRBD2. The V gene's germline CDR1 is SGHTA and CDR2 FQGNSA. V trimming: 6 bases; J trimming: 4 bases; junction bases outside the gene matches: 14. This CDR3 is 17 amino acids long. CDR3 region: CASSTTPSGGPYNEQFF. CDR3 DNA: TGTGCCAGCAGTACCACCCCCAGCGGGGGACCTTACAATGAGCAGTTCTTC.

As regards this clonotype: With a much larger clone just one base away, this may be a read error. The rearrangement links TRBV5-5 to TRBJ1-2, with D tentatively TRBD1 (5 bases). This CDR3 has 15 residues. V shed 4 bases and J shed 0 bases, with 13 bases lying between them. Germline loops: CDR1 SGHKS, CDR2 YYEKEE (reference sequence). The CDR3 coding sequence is TGTGCCAGCAGCCAAACTTCGGGACCTAACTATGGCTACACCTTC. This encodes CASSQTSGPNYGYTF.

CDR3: CASSPLAGGAYEQYF. In DNA, the CDR3 is TGTGCCAGCTCACCCCTAGCGGGAGGGGCCTACGAGCAGTACTTC. This chain links TRBV18 with TRBJ2-7, with TRBD2 matching over 12 bases. Germline V lookup: CDR1 KGHSH, CDR2 LQKENI. V was clipped by 3 bases and J by 2 bases; unmatched bases: 2. The CDR3 is made up of 15 amino acids.

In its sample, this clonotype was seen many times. This CDR3 is CASSSDRALTYEQFF. The CDR3 bases are TGCGCCAGCAGCTCAGACCGCGCGCTAACCTATGAGCAGTTCTTC. The chain recombines TRBV5-1 with TRBJ2-1, with unresolved D. The V and J ends lost 3 bases and 8 bases respectively, with 18 bases between them. This CDR3 has 15 amino acids. Germline V gene lookup returns CDR1 SGHRS and CDR2 YFSETQ. The variable domain in full, with the rest retrieved from reference TRBV5-1 and TRBJ2-1, is KAGVTQTPRYLIKTRGQQVTLSCSPISGHRSVSWYQQTPGQGLQFLFEYFSETQRNKGNFPGRFSGRQFSNSRSEMNVSTLELGDSALYLCASSSDRALTYEQFFGPGTRLTVL.

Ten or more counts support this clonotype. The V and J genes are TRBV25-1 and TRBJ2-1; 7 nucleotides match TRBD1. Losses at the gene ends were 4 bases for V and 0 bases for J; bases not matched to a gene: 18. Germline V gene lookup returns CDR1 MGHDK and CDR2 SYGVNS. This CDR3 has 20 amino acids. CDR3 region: CASSGLSTPWTGNSYNEQFF. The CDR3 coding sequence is TGTGCCAGCAGTGGCCTAAGTACCCCCTGGACAGGAAACTCCTACAATGAGCAGTTCTTC. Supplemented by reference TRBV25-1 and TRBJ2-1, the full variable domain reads EADIYQTPRYLVIGTGKKITLECSQTMGHDKMYWYQQDPGMELHLIHYSYGVNSTEKGDLSSESTVSRIRTEHFPLTLESARPSHTSQYLCASSGLSTPWTGNSYNEQFFGPGTRLTVL.

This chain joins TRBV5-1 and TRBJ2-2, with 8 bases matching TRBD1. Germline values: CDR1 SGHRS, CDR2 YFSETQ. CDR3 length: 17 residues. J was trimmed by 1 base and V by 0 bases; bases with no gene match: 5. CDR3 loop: CASSLAKGQVNTGELFF. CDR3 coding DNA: TGCGCCAGCAGCTTGGCCAAGGGACAGGTGAACACCGGGGAGCTGTTTTTT.

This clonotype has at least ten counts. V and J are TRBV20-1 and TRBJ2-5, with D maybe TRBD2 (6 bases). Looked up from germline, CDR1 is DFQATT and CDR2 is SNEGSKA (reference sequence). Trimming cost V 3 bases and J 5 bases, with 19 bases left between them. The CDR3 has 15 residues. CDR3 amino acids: CSARHDMTRGETQYF. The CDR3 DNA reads TGCAGTGCTAGGCATGACATGACCCGGGGGGAGACCCAGTACTTC.

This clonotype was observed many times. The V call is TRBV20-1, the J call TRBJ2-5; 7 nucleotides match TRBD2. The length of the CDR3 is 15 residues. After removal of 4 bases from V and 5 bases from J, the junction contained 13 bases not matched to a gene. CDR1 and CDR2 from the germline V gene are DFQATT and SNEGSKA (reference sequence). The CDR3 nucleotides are TGCAGTGCTATTAGTGGGGGGGGGAGCCTGGAGACCCAGTACTTC. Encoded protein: CSAISGGGSLETQYF.

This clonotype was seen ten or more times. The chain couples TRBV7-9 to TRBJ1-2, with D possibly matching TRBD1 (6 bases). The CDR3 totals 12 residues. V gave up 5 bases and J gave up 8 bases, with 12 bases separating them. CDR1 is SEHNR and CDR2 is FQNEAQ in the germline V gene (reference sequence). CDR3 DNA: TGTGCCAGCAGCCAAGGGGGAATGGGCTACACCTTC. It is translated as CASSQGGMGYTF.

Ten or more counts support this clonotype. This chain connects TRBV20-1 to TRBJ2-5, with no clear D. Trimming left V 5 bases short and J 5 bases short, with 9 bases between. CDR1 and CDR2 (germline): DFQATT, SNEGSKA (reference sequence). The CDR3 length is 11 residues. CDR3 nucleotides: TGCAGTGCTCGTATCCGGGAGACCCAGTACTTC. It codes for CSARIRETQYF.

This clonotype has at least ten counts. Written as DNA, the CDR3 is TGTGCCAGCAGCTTAGCGGGAGTGGAGACCCAGTACTTC. Protein: CASSLAGVETQYF. This chain uses TRBV11-2 with TRBJ2-5, with TRBD2 as a possible D gene (6 bases). Germline loops: CDR1 SGHAT, CDR2 FQNNGV. V lost 1 base and J lost 5, with 8 bases in between. CDR3 length equals 13 residues.

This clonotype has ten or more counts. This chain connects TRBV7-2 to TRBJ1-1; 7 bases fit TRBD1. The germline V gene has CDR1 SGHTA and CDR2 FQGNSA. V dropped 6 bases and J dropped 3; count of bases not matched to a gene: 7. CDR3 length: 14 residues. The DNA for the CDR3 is TGTGCCAGCAGAGGAGGGGGCGTTCACACTGAAGCTTTCTTT. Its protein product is CASRGGGVHTEAFF.

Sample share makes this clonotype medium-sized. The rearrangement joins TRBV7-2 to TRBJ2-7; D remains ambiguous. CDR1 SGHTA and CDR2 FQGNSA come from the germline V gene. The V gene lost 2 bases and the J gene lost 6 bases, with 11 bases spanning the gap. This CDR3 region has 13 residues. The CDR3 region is CASSLLGLGEQYF. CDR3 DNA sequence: TGTGCCAGCAGCTTATTGGGTTTAGGCGAGCAGTACTTC.

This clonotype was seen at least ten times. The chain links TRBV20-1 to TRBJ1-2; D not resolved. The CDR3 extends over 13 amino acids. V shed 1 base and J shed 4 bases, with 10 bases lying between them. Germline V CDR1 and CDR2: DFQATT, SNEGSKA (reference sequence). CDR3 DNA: TGCAGTGCTAGAGGGTCCGGGAGCTATGGCTACACCTTC. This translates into CSARGSGSYGYTF.

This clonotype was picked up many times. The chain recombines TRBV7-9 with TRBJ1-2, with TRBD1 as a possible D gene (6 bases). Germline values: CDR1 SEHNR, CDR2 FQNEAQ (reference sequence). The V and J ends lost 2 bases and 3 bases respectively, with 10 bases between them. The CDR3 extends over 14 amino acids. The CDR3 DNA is TGTGCCAGCAGCTTATCCAGGGGCGACTATGGCTACACCTTC. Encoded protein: CASSLSRGDYGYTF.

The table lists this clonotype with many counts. The CDR3, as DNA: TGTGCCAGCAGCCCCGGGGTTAATTCACCCCTCCACTTT. It encodes CASSPGVNSPLHF. The chain combines TRBV3-1 with TRBJ1-6, with unresolved D. Germline V gene lookup returns CDR1 LGHDT and CDR2 YNNKEL (reference sequence). This CDR3 contains 13 residues. Trimming removed 4 bases from V and 6 bases from J, with 7 bases in between.

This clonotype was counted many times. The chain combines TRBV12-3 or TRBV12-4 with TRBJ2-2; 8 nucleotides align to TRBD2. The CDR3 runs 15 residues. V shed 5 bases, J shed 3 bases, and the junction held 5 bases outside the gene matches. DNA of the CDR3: TGTGCCAGCAGTCCCGGGACTAGGGACACCGGGGAGCTGTTTTTT. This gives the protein CASSPGTRDTGELFF.

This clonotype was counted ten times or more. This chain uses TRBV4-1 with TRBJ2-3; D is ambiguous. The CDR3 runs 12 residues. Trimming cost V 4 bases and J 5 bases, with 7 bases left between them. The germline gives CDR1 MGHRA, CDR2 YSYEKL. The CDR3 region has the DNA TGCGCCAGCAGCCCTTCCCTAGATACGCAGTATTTT. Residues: CASSPSLDTQYF.

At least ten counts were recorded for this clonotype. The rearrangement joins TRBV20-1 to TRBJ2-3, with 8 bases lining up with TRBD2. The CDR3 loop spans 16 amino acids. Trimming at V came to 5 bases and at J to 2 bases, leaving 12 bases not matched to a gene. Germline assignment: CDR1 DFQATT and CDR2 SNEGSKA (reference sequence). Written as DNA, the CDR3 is TGCAGTGCTCCGAAGCCGGGACTAGTACACACAGATACGCAGTATTTT. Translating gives CSAPKPGLVHTDTQYF.

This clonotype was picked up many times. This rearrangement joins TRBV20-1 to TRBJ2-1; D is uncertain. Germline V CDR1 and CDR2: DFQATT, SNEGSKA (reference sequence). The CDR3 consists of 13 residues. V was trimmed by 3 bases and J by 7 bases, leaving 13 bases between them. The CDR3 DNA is TGCAGTGCTAGTGAAAGTCAGCTTAATGAGCAGTTCTTC. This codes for CSASESQLNEQFF.

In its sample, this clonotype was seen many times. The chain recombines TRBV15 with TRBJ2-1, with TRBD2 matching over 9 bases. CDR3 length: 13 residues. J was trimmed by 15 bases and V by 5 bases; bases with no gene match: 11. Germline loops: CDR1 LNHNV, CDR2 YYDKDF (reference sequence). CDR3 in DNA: TGTGCCACCAGCCCCCCTTTAGCGGGAGTCATGTTCTTC. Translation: CATSPPLAGVMFF. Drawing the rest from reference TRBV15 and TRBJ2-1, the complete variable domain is DAMVIQNPRYQVTQFGKPVTLSCSQTLNHNVMYWYQQKSSQAPKLLFHYYDKDFNNEADTPDNFQSRRPNTSFCFLDIRSPGLGDTAMYLCATSPPLAGVMFFGPGTRLTVL.